This section outlines one TCR beta chain sequence together with its context. The entry originates in a study of blood T cells in healthy people across ages. The CDR3 is 19 residues long. Trimming shortened V by 5 bases and J by 0 bases, and 23 bases separated the two germline ends. CDR1 and CDR2 (germline): LGHNA, YNFKEQ. With a J-beta primer mix and a sample-barcoded 5' primer, a second PCR ran roughly 7 to 11 cycles. TCRdb ran MiXCR on the 5' RACE reads and lists one entry per CDR3 protein. The sample lists roughly 1,500,000 distinct CDR3 sequences, roughly 45% occurring once. This TCR derives from a young woman in good health. Sequencing was performed on blood. The chain combines TRBV4-2 with TRBJ1-3, with D unclear. The CDR3 DNA reads TGTGCCAGCAGCACTGGACGCATAGTGGGCGGCAGCTCTGGAAACACCATATATTTT. Encoded protein: CASSTGRIVGGSSGNTIYF.